This TCR beta chain was sequenced in a study of T cell repertoires in cytomegalovirus infection. Study-level findings and limits: HLA-C-restricted TCR beta clonotypes specific for CMV led the ex vivo response.

The V gene lost 9 bases and the J gene lost 8 bases, with 22 bases spanning the gap. The CDR3 is 14 residues long. Germline CDR1 is SGHTA and CDR2 is FQGNSA. A single record per CDR3 protein comes from TCRdb applying MiXCR to the reads. The sample comprises 510,000 or so distinct CDR3 sequences, 26% of which are singletons, and less than 15% rests with the top ten. This clonotype was counted many times. Antigen specificity is unknown. The sample comprised PBMCs. The V call is TRBV7-2, the J call TRBJ1-2; D might be TRBD1 (6 bases). The sequence was collected from a human donor in good health (CMV status not recorded). Some clones in this sample may be carry-over from other donors' samples. The CDR3, as DNA: TGTGCCAGTAACACCGCTGACAAGGGGGGGGGCTACACCTTC. It encodes CASNTADKGGGYTF.